The source of this T cell receptor (beta chain) is a study of blood T cell repertoires in COVID-19. Living in about 25 US areas, the participants were between roughly 18 and 95 years of age. Two negative PCRs, clearance, or symptom resolution characterized the recovered Cohort 3 donors. Profiled with immunoSEQ multiplex PCR; TCRdb holds only in-frame clones, not every one. This repertoire shows around 250,000 clones, 80% to 85% found once; its top ten account for around 3.6%. In germline, CDR1 is SEHNR, CDR2 FQNEAQ (reference sequence). This CDR3 comprises 16 residues. V lost 1 base and J lost 6; bases outside the gene matches: 10.

The rearrangement links TRBV7-9 to TRBJ1-1, with 8 bases matching TRBD1. Input material: PBMCs or T cells enriched from blood (not recorded which). This TCR derives from a man aged 45 to 65 who had recovered from COVID-19. CDR3 sequence: CASSLVTGALGAEAFF. In DNA, the CDR3 is TGTGCCAGCAGCTTAGTGACAGGGGCTTTAGGTGCTGAAGCTTTCTTT.